This TCR beta chain was sequenced for a study of CXCR3-negative and CXCR3-positive naive CD8 T cells. Study-level points and caveats: Naive cells that were CXCR3-positive had more hydrophobic TRB CDR3s (compared with CXCR3-negative naive cells). Diversity ran similarly high across both naive subsets but far lower in memory CD8+ cells. Naive subsets had comparable surface CD5, so TRB CDR3 properties gauged TCR strength.

Of note for this clonotype: What it recognizes is unknown.

Researchers reported sorting every CD8+ T cell subset in triplicate, a few hundred thousand cells per sort. CD45RO-CCR7+CD27+CD95- characterized naive CD8+ T cells. In germline, CDR1 is SGHRS, CDR2 YFSETQ. This CDR3 is built from 15 residues. cDNA libraries for TRB were generated by 5' RACE incorporating UMI labels. TCRdb reprocessed the 5' RACE reads, with one entry per CDR3 protein and no DNA. This sample contains roughly 100,000 distinct CDR3 sequences. This chain uses TRBV5-1 with TRBJ1-4; TCRdb's assignment of TRBD1 cannot be checked, as there is no DNA. The sample was naive CXCR3+ CD8+ T cells from blood. Subset noted: CD45RO-CCR7+CD27+CD95- naive CD8+ T cells expressing CXCR3 (TNR3+). The receptor comes from a human donor in good health. Some clones in this sample may be carry-over from other donors' samples. CDR3: CASSNRVATNEKLFF. The full variable domain, its missing parts supplied by reference TRBV5-1 and TRBJ1-4, is KAGVTQTPRYLIKTRGQQVTLSCSPISGHRSVSWYQQTPGQGLQFLFEYFSETQRNKGNFPGRFSGRQFSNSRSEMNVSTLELGDSALYLCASSNRVATNEKLFFGSGTQLSVL.